This T cell receptor (beta chain) is from a study of blood T cell repertoires in COVID-19. This CDR3 is 15 amino acids long. Using immunoSEQ multiplex PCR, the repertoire was profiled, and TCRdb retains in-frame clones only, with some absent. The sample shows about 160,000 clones, 70% to 90% of them seen only once. This receptor was identified in a man aged 35-49 years with acute or convalescent COVID-19. Input material: peripheral blood. J is TRBJ1-1 and V is TRBV21-1. TRBV21-1 represents a pseudogene. CDR3 region: CATQIGGGRNTEAFF. As DNA, the CDR3 is TGTGCCACCCAGATTGGGGGGGGTAGGAACACTGAAGCTTTCTTT.